Described below is a single TCR beta chain sequence and its context. V was clipped by 1 base and J by 3 bases, with 7 bases between them. The CDR3 is 13 residues long. Germline assignment: CDR1 SGHDT and CDR2 YYEEEE. These data are taken from a study of cytomegalovirus exposure and HLA in healthy donors. The PCR ran on 60 Vbeta and 13 Jbeta primers. Data came from immunoSEQ multiplex PCR; TCRdb stores just in-frame clones and leaves some out. The table shows 85,000 to 100,000 clones, with around 77% occurring only once. The chain carries TRBV5-6 and TRBJ2-5; D is unclear. The source of this sequence is a man aged 35 to 55 in good health and CMV-seronegative. Sequencing was carried out using PBMCs. CDR3 amino acids: CASSLPGEETQYF. In DNA, the CDR3 is TGTGCCAGCAGCTTGCCCGGAGAAGAGACCCAGTACTTC.